A single sample gave rise to the 8 T cell receptor beta chains below, sequenced in a study of T-cell memory formation after mild COVID-19. From the 5' RACE reads, TCRdb called clonotypes with MiXCR, one entry per CDR3 protein. The data show 400,000 to 500,000 distinct CDR3 sequences, approximately 24% seen once. The sequencing sample was made of PBMCs or a T cell subset sorted from them (not recorded which). These receptors were obtained from an adult woman who had mild COVID-19 (a few samples of this study predate the infection). Cell type and time point are not known.

In this sample, this clonotype turned up many times. The chain carries TRBV4-2 and TRBJ1-6; D possibly corresponds to TRBD1 (5 bases). The CDR3 sequence is 17 residues long. V lost 0 bases and J lost 10, with 19 bases in between. Germline V gene data show CDR1 as LGHNA and CDR2 as YNFKEQ. CDR3 sequence (DNA): TGTGCCAGCAGCCAAGATGCCGCCAGGGAGGGTGGGTCACCCCTCCACTTT. It codes for CASSQDAAREGGSPLHF.

This clonotype has more than one count but fewer than ten. The chain combines TRBV7-6 with TRBJ1-2; D perhaps matches TRBD1 (6 bases). Germline CDR1 and CDR2: SGHVS and FNYEAQ. CDR3 length: 15 amino acids. Trimming removed 4 bases at V and 5 bases at J, with 17 bases between. This CDR3 reads CASSSGPRGLYGYTF. CDR3 DNA: TGTGCCAGCAGCTCCGGACCCAGGGGCCTATATGGCTACACCTTC. The whole variable domain, remainder taken from reference TRBV7-6 and TRBJ1-2, is GAGVSQSPRYKVTKRGQDVALRCDPISGHVSLYWYRQALGQGPEFLTYFNYEAQQDKSGLPNDRFSAERPEGSISTLTIQRTEQRDSAMYRCASSSGPRGLYGYTFGSGTRLTVV.

This clonotype showed up many times. The genes are TRBV6-6 and TRBJ2-1; 15 nucleotides line up with TRBD2. V trimming: 2 bases; J trimming: 0 bases; junction bases outside the gene matches: 8. The CDR3 is 20 residues long. The germline V gene encodes CDR1 MNHNY and CDR2 SVGAGI (reference sequence). The CDR3 region has the DNA TGTGCCAGCAGTTACCCGGGACTAGCGGGGGGATTATACTCCTACAATGAGCAGTTCTTC. Its translation is CASSYPGLAGGLYSYNEQFF.

This chain uses TRBV6-2 or TRBV6-3 with TRBJ1-2, with 7 bases that match TRBD1. The CDR3 has 14 amino acids. Trimming removed 7 bases from V and 5 bases from J; junction bases left unmatched: 10. CDR1 and CDR2 (germline): MNHEY, SVGEGT. The CDR3 DNA reads TGTGCCAGCACCCATGGCGCAGGGGGGTATGGCTACACCTTC. Translating it yields CASTHGAGGYGYTF.

This clonotype occurred many times. The chain carries TRBV28 and TRBJ2-2, with 8 bases identical to TRBD2. V lost 2 bases, J lost 7 bases, and 6 bases stayed unmatched. The germline V gene has CDR1 MDHEN and CDR2 SYDVKM. This CDR3 has 15 residues. The CDR3 region has the DNA TGTGCCAGCAGTTTAGCGGGAGGTTCCAGCGGGGAGCTGTTTTTT. It encodes CASSLAGGSSGELFF.

The V and J genes are TRBV12-3 or TRBV12-4 and TRBJ1-2; no firm D call. The CDR3 sequence is 13 residues long. V lost 6 bases to trimming and J lost 1 base, with 9 bases between them. The CDR3 protein is CASRQTLNYGYTF. CDR3 in DNA: TGTGCCAGCAGACAGACACTTAACTATGGCTACACCTTC.

The chain's CDR3 is CASSLSGAGDNEQFF. Written as DNA, the CDR3 is TGCGCCAGCAGCTTGTCCGGGGCAGGGGACAATGAGCAGTTCTTC. The V gene is TRBV5-1, the J gene TRBJ2-1; D perhaps matches TRBD1 (6 bases). The CDR3 is 15 residues long. The V and J ends lost 1 base and 5 bases respectively, with 13 bases between them. Germline CDR1 SGHRS, CDR2 YFSETQ.

This clonotype appeared a few times. The chain is built from TRBV10-3 and TRBJ2-5; TRBD1 agrees at 8 bases. The CDR3 runs to 15 residues. Germline V lookup: CDR1 ENHRY, CDR2 SYGVKD. With V trimmed by 3 bases and J by 4 bases, 7 bases remained unmatched. This CDR3 is CAISDRADRGETQYF. The CDR3 coding sequence is TGTGCCATCAGTGACCGAGCCGACAGGGGAGAGACCCAGTACTTC.